Many counts were recorded for the clone carrying this TCR beta chain. What it binds is not known. Samples came from axillary lymph nodes draining the breast cancer. Germline V gives CDR1 SGHRS, CDR2 YFSETQ. This CDR3 is built from 12 residues. V shed 2 bases and J shed 9 bases, with 8 bases lying between them. The source of the sample is a study of breast tumors, draining lymph nodes, adjacent tissues. Broader study findings: The data were judged consistent with most tumor T cells coming from lymph node and expanding in tumor.

MiXCR, run by TCRdb on the multiplex PCR reads, gives a single entry per CDR3 protein. This table has about 220,000 distinct CDR3 sequences, less than 45% appearing once. The TCR comes from a female donor with breast cancer. Some clones in this sample may be carry-over from other donors' samples. Sequencing was carried out using axillary lymph node tissue. The genes are TRBV5-1 and TRBJ1-4; possible D gene TRBD1, 5 bases. For the CDR3, the DNA is TGCGCCAGCAGCTTTCAGGGTCAAAAACTGTTTTTT. This sequence encodes CASSFQGQKLFF.